This T cell receptor beta chain was sequenced during a study of T cell repertoires in cytomegalovirus infection. CDR1 is MDHEN and CDR2 is SYDVKM in the germline V gene. CDR3 length: 13 amino acids. With 0 bases clipped from V and 6 bases from J, the junction kept 2 bases outside the gene matches. TCRdb called the reads again in MiXCR, with one record for every CDR3 protein. The table includes 900,000 to 950,000 distinct CDR3 sequences, roughly 30% detected once. Of note for this clonotype: The antigen is undetermined. A single base separates this from a much larger clone, so it may be a read error.

The source is a human donor in good health (CMV status not recorded). Some clones in this sample may be carry-over from other donors' samples. V and J are TRBV28 and TRBJ2-7, with TRBD1 identical over 7 bases. Specimen: cultured CD8+ T cells from PBMCs, collected from culture after CMV antigen stimulation. The CDR3 is CASSLWDRTEQYV. For the CDR3, the DNA is TGTGCCAGCAGTTTATGGGACAGGACCGAGCAGTACGTC.